This TCR beta chain derives from a study of cytomegalovirus exposure and HLA in healthy donors. Findings and caveats of the study: DRB1 showed the most TCR associations and HLA-C the fewest in a later analysis, as rates varied by HLA locus. The study labeled under 200 TCR beta chains cytomegalovirus-associated.

The PCR made use of 60 Vbeta and 13 Jbeta primers. Authors' data handling: The authors later counted roughly 87 million unique TCR beta chains, approximately 10 million of them shared. Measured with immunoSEQ multiplex PCR; TCRdb has only the in-frame clones, and not every one. The D gene and trimming were derived from the DNA, and the V and J assignments and clone size from that table. The sample includes about 97,000 clones, about 60% seen only once; the top ten take over 4%. Absent from the records is this donor's CMV serostatus. The CDR3 contains 13 residues. The V gene end was trimmed by 4 bases and the J gene end by 3 bases; junction bases not matched to a gene: 2. In germline, CDR1 is SGHAT, CDR2 FQNNGV. This clone was counted a few times. Its target is unknown.

The chain links TRBV11-2 to TRBJ2-7, with 8 positions matching TRBD2. This clonotype was sampled from a human donor in good health. Source material: PBMCs. The CDR3 DNA is TGTGCCAGCAGCTCGGGACTAGGCTACGAGCAGTACTTC. Translating gives CASSSGLGYEQYF.